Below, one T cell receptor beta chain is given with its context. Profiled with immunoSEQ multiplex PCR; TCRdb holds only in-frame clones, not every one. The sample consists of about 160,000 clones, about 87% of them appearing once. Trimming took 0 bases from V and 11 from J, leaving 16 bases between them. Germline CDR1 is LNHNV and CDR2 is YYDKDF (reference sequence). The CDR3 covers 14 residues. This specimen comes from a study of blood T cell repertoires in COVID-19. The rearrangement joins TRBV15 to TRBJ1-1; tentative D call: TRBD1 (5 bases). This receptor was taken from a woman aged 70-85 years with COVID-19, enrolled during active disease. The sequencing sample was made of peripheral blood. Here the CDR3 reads CATSRDASGLEAFF. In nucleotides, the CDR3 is TGTGCCACCAGCAGAGATGCGTCAGGGCTCGAGGCTTTCTTT.